This TCR beta chain was recovered during a study of identical twins. Whole-study findings and limits: Diverse VJ usage suggested most zero-insertion clonotypes were not invariant T cells. Model-predicted out-of-frame TCR alpha sharing fell below observed values in monozygotic twins.

Details on this clonotype: Its antigen is as yet unknown.

The V segment lost 3 bases and the J segment 4 bases; nucleotides outside the gene matches: 5. The CDR3 totals 14 residues. Healthy Caucasians were all of the donors. A universal primer site was incorporated via template switching, and the cDNA contained unique molecular identifiers. Using its own MiXCR run on the 5' RACE reads, TCRdb lists one record per CDR3 protein. This table has roughly 240,000 distinct CDR3 sequences, approximately 6.8% appearing once. These data also formed part of another study, on yellow fever vaccine responses in identical twins.

The sequence derives from a woman younger than 30 in good health. Sequencing was carried out using CD8+ T cells sorted from blood. The rearrangement uses TRBV12-3 or TRBV12-4 and TRBJ2-7; 8 bases match TRBD1. The CDR3 nucleotides read TGTGCCAGCAGTTTTGGGACAGGCCAATACGAGCAGTACTTC. It specifies CASSFGTGQYEQYF.